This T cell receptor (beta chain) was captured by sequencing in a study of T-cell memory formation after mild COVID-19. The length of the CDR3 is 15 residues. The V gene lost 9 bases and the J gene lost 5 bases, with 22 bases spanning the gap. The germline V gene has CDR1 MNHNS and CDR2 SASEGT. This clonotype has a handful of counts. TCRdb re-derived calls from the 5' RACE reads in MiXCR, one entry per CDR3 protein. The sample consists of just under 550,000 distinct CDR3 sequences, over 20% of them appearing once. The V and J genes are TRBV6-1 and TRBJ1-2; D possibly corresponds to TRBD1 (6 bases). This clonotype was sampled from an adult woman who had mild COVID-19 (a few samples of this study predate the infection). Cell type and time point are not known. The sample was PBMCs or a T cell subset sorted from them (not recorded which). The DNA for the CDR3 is TGTGCCAGTTCCCTATCGACAGGTTTGGGATATGGCTACACCTTC. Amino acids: CASSLSTGLGYGYTF.